This entry concerns a single TCR beta chain. Its antigen is unknown. The record originates from a study of OX40 agonist ivuxolimab in advanced cancers. Study background: Each patient was given ivuxolimab into a vein every 2 weeks, at 0.01 to 10 mg/kg. Having had anti-PD-1, anti-PD-L1 or anti-CTLA-4 therapy before was allowed, and roughly 40% had some. Points from the study as a whole: The antigens recognized by the expanded peripheral T cells, that is their antigen specificity, were not determined.

Trimming removed 4 bases from V and 3 bases from J, with 15 bases in between. Germline CDR1 reads SGHDT; CDR2 reads YYEEEE. CDR3 length: 15 residues. Here immunoSEQ multiplex PCR was the method, and the copy in TCRdb shows in-frame clones only, minus some. The data show fewer than 85,000 clones, roughly 84% seen once. V usage is TRBV5-6 and J usage is TRBJ2-3; D is perhaps TRBD1 or TRBD2 (5 bases each). This material consisted of CD4+ or CD8+ T cells sorted from blood, taken in a trial of the OX40 agonist ivuxolimab. This clonotype originated in an adult with an advanced solid tumor such as melanoma, head and neck, liver or kidney cancer. CDR3 region: CASSEGRLGTDTQYF. CDR3 bases: TGTGCCAGCAGCGAGGGACGCCTAGGGACAGATACGCAGTATTTT.